This entry describes one T cell receptor (beta chain). Antigen unknown. Researchers took RNA transcripts and amplified the TCR beta CDR3 regions from them. The HTBI primer set drove a first-round RT-PCR of the TCR CDR3. From the multiplex PCR reads, TCRdb called clonotypes with MiXCR, one entry per CDR3 protein. Found here are some 720,000 distinct CDR3 sequences, around 15% of them singletons; the top ten hold under 9.5%. The sample originates from a study of T cells in Graves' hyperthyroidism and ophthalmopathy. The wider study: Specimen type is peripheral blood, collected at initial diagnosis prior to any treatment.

Germline V gives CDR1 SQVTM, CDR2 ANQGSEA. The CDR3 extends over 10 amino acids. Trimming took off 6 bases at V and 4 bases at J, with 5 bases between the two ends. Findings and limits, study-wide: In validation, the model predicted ophthalmopathy. These predictions came a median approximately 5.9 months before onset. Most thyroid clonotypes expanded above 0.001 were also detected in blood.

This chain uses TRBV29-1 with TRBJ2-3; D gene unclear. The sample comprised blood. This TCR was sampled from a man aged 18 to 30 with Graves' hyperthyroidism. Here the CDR3 DNA reads TGCAGCGTGAAGTCAGATACGCAGTATTTT. Translating it yields CSVKSDTQYF.